This T cell receptor (beta chain) was observed in a study of identifying expanded T cells in peripheral blood. The CDR3 is 12 amino acids. CDR1 and CDR2 from the germline V gene are SGHKS and YYEKEE (reference sequence). V lost 3 bases and J 6 bases, leaving 8 bases between the germline ends. The repertoire was sequenced with immunoSEQ multiplex PCR; TCRdb's copy has only in-frame clones and lacks some. The sample lists about 86,000 clones, more than 75% occurring once. The chain combines TRBV5-5 with TRBJ2-3; the D gene is possibly TRBD2 (5 bases). The sequence was collected from a person aged 18 to 70 in good health. Sequencing was carried out using blood. CDR3 nucleotide sequence: TGTGCCAGCAGCTACGAGCGGGATACGCAGTATTTT. Protein: CASSYERDTQYF.